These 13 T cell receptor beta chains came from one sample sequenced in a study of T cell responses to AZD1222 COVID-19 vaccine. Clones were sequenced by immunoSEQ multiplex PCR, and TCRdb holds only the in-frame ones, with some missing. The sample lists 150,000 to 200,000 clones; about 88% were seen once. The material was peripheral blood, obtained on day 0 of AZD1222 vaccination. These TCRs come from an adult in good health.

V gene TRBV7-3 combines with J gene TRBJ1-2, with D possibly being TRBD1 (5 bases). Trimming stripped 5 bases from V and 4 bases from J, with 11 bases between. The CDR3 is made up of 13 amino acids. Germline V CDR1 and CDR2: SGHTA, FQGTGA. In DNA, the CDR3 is TGTGCCAGCAGCCCCGGTGGGGCCTATGGCTACACCTTC. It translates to CASSPGGAYGYTF.

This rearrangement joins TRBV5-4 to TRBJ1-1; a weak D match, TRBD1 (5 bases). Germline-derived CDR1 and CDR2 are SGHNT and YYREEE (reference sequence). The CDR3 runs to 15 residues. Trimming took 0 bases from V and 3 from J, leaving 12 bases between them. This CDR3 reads CASSLVPQADTEAFF. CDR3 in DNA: TGTGCCAGCAGCTTGGTTCCACAGGCGGACACTGAAGCTTTCTTT.

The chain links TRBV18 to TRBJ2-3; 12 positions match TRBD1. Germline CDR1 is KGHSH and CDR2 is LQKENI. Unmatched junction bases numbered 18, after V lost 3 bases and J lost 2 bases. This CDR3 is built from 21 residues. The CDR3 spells CASSPPYPGQGASSSTDTQYF. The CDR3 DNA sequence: TGTGCCAGCTCACCTCCCTACCCGGGACAGGGGGCTTCTTCTTCCACAGATACGCAGTATTTT.

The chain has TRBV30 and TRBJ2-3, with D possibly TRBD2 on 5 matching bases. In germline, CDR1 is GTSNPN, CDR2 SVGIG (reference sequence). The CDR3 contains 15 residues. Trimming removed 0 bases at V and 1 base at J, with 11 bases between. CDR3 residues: CAWSVVGVGTDTQYF. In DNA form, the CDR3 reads TGTGCCTGGAGTGTTGTGGGAGTGGGCACAGATACGCAGTATTTT. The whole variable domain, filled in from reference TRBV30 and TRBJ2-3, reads SQTIHQWPATLVQPVGSPLSLECTVEGTSNPNLYWYRQAAGRGLQLLFYSVGIGQISSEVPQNLSASRPQDRQFILSSKKLLLSDSGFYLCAWSVVGVGTDTQYFGPGTRLTVL.

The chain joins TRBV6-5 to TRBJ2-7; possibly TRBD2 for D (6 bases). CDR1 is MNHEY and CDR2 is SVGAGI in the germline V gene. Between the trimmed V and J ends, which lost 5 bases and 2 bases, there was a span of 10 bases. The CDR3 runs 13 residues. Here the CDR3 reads CASSRERTYEQYF. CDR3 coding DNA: TGTGCCAGCAGTCGGGAGAGGACCTACGAGCAGTACTTC.

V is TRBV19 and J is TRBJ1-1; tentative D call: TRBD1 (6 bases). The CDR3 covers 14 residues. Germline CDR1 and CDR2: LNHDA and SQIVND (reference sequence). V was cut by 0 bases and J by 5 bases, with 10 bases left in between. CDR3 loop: CASSIDRGGTEAFF. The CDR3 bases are TGTGCCAGTAGTATAGATCGAGGGGGGACTGAAGCTTTCTTT. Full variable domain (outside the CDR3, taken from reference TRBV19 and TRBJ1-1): DGGITQSPKYLFRKEGQNVTLSCEQNLNHDAMYWYRQDPGQGLRLIYYSQIVNDFQKGDIAEGYSVSREKKESFPLTVTSAQKNPTAFYLCASSIDRGGTEAFFGQGTRLTVV.

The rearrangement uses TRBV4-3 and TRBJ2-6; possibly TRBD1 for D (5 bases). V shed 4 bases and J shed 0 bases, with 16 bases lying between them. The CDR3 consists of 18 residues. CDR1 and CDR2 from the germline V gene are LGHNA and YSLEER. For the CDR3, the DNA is TGCGCCAGCAGCCCAACTTACAGGCACATCTCTGGGGCCAACGTCCTGACTTTC. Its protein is CASSPTYRHISGANVLTF.

The DNA of the CDR3 is TGTGCCACCAGTGTTAGGGAGGGTGGCTACACCTTC. As protein: CATSVREGGYTF. V gene TRBV24-1 combines with J gene TRBJ1-2; the D is unclear. V was shortened by 5 bases and J by 7 bases, with 10 bases between the two germline ends. CDR3 length equals 12 residues. Germline V gene sequence: CDR1 KGHDR, CDR2 SFDVKD.

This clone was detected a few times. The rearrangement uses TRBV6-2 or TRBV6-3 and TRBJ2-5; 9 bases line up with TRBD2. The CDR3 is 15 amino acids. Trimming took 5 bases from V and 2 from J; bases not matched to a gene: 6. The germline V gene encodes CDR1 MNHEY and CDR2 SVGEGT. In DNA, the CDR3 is TGTGCCAGCAGTGACCTAGCGGGACTGCAAGAGACCCAGTACTTC. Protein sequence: CASSDLAGLQETQYF.

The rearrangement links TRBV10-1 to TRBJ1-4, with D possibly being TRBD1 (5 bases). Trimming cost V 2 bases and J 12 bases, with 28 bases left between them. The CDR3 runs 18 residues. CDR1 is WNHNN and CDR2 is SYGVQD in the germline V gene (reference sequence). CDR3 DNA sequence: TGCGCCAGCAGTGAGCCTCTCGGGGGTGAGCCCCCCTCAAAAGAACTGTTTTTT. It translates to CASSEPLGGEPPSKELFF.

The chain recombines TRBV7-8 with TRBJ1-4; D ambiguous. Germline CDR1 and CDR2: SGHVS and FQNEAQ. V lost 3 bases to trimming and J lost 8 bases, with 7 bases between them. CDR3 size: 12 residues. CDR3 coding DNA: TGTGCCAGCAGCTTGGTCGCCGAAAAACTGTTTTTT. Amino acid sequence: CASSLVAEKLFF.

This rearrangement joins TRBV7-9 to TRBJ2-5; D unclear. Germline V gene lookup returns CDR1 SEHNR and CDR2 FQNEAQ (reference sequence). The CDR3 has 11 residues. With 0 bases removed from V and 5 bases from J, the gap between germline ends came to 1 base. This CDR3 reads CASSLAETQYF. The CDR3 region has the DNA TGTGCCAGCAGCTTAGCCGAGACCCAGTACTTC.

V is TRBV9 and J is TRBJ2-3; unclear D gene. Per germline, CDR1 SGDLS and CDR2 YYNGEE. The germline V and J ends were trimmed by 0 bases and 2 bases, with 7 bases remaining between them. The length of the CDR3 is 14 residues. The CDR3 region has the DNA TGTGCCAGCAGCGTAGGGCACTACACAGATACGCAGTATTTT. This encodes CASSVGHYTDTQYF. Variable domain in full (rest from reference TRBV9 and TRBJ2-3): DSGVTQTPKHLITATGQRVTLRCSPRSGDLSVYWYQQSLDQGLQFLIQYYNGEERAKGNILERFSAQQFPDLHSELNLSSLELGDSALYFCASSVGHYTDTQYFGPGTRLTVL.